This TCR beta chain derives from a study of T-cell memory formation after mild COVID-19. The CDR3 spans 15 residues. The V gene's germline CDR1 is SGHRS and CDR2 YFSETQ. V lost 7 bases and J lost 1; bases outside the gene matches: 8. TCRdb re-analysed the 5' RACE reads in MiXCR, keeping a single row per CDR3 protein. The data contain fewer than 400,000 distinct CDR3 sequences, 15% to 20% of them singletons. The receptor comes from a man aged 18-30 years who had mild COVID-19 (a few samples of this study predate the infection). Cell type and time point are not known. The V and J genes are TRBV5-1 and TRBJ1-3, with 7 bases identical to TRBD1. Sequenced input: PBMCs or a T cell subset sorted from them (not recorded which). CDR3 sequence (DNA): TGCGCCAGCGCAACGGACAGGCCATCTGGAAACACCATATATTTT. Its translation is CASATDRPSGNTIYF.